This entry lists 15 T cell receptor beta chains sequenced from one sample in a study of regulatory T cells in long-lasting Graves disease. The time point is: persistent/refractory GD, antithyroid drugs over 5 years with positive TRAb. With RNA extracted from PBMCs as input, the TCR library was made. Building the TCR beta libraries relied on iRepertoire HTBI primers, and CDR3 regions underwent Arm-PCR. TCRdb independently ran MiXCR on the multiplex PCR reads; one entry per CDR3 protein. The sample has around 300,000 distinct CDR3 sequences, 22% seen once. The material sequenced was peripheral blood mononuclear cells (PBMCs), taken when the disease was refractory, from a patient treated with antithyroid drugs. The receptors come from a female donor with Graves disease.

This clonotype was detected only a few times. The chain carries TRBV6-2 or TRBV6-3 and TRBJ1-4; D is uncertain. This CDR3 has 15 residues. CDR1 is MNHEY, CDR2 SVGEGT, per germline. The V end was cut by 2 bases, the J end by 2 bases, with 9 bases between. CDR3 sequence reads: CASSYQTGTNEKLFF. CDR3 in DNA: TGTGCCAGCAGTTACCAGACCGGGACTAATGAAAAACTGTTTTTT.

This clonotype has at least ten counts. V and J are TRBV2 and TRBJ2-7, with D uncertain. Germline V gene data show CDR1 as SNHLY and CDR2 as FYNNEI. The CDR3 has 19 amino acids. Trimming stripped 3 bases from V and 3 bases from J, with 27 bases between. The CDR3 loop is CASSDPINFRFPEYYEQYF. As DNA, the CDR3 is TGTGCCAGCAGTGACCCAATAAATTTCAGGTTCCCGGAGTACTACGAGCAGTACTTC.

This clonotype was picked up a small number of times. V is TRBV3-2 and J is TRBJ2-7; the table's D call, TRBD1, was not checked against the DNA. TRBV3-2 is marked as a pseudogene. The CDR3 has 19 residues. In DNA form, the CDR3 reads TGTGCCAGCAGCCCGTACTCTGTATCGGGGTCGGTCCCCTCCTACGAGCAGTACTTC. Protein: CASSPYSVSGSVPSYEQYF.

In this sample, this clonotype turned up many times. CDR3 sequence (DNA): TGCAGTTTCCTCCTCCGGGCGGGAGGGGAGACCCAGTACTTC. This codes for CSFLLRAGGETQYF. The chain recombines TRBV20-1 with TRBJ2-5, with 9 positions matching TRBD2. The CDR3 covers 14 residues. CDR1 and CDR2 from the germline V gene are DFQATT and SNEGSKA (reference sequence). J lost 5 bases, V lost 8 bases, and 12 bases had no gene match.

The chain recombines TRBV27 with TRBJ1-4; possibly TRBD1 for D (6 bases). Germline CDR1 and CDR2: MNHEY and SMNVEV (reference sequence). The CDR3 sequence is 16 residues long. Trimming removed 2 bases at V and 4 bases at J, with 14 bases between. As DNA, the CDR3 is TGTGCCAGCAGTTTAACCCCCAGGGGATTTAATGAAAAACTGTTTTTT. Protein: CASSLTPRGFNEKLFF.

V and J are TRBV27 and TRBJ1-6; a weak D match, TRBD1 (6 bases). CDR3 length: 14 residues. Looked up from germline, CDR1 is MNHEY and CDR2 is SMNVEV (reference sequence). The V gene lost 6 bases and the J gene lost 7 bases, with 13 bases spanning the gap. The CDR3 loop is CASRQGGPNSPLHF. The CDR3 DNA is TGTGCCAGCAGACAGGGTGGGCCGAATTCACCCCTCCACTTT.

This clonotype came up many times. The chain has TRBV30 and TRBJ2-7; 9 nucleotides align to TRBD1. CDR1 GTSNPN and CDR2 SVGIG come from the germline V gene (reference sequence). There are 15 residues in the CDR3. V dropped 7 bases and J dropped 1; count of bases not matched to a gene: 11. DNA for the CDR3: TGTGCCTCTAGATCTGGGACAGGGAAGTCCTACGAGCAGTACTTC. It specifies CASRSGTGKSYEQYF. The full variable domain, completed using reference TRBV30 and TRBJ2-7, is SQTIHQWPATLVQPVGSPLSLECTVEGTSNPNLYWYRQAAGRGLQLLFYSVGIGQISSEVPQNLSASRPQDRQFILSSKKLLLSDSGFYLCASRSGTGKSYEQYFGPGTRLTVT.

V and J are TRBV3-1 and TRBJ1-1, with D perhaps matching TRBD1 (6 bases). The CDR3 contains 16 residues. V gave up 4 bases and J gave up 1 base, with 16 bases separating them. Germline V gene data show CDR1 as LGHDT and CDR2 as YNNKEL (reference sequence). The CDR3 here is CASSPNGWGANTEAFF. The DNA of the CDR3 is TGTGCCAGCAGCCCCAACGGTTGGGGGGCGAACACTGAAGCTTTCTTT.

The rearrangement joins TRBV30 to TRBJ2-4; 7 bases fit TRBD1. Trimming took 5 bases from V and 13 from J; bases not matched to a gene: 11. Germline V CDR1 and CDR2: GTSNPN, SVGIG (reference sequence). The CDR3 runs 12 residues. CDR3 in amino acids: CAWSGTQGQQYF. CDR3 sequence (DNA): TGTGCCTGGTCTGGCACGCAGGGACAGCAGTACTTC.

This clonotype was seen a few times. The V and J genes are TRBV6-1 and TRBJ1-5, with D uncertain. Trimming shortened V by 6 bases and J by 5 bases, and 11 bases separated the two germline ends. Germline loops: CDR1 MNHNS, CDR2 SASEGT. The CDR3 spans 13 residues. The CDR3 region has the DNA TGTGCCAGCAGCTTATATCAGGATCAGCCCCAGCATTTT. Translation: CASSLYQDQPQHF.

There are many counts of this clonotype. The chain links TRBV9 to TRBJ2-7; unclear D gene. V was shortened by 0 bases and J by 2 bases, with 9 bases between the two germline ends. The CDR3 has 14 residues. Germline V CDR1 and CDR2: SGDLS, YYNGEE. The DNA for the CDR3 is TGTGCCAGCAGCGTAGATTGGAGAACCTACGAGCAGTACTTC. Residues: CASSVDWRTYEQYF.

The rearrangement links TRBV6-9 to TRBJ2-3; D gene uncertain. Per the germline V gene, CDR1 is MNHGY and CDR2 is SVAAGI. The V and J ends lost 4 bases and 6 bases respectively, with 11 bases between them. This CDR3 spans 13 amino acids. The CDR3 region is CASSSWSRDTQYF. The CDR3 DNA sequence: TGTGCCAGCAGTTCCTGGTCACGGGATACGCAGTATTTT.

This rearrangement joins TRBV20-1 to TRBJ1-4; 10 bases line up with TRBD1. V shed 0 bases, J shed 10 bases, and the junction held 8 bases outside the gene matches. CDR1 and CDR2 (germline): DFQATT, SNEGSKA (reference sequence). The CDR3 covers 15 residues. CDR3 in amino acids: CSARDSGTGEGKLFF. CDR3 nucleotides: TGCAGTGCTAGAGACTCCGGGACAGGGGAGGGAAAACTGTTTTTT.

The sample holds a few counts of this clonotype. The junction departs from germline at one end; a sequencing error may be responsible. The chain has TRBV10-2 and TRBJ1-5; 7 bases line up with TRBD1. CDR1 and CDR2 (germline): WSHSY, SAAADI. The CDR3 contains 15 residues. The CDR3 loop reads CASSVTGTENQPQHF. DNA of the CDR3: TGTGCCAGCAGCGTCACCGGGACAGAGAATCAGCCCCAGCATTTT.

CDR3 amino acids: CASSFLSGVNTEAFF. The CDR3 bases are TGTGCCAGCAGTTTCTTATCAGGGGTGAACACTGAAGCTTTCTTT. J is TRBJ1-1 and V is TRBV6-1; perhaps TRBD1 as D (6 bases). Germline V gives CDR1 MNHNS, CDR2 SASEGT. The CDR3 is 15 amino acids. The germline V and J ends were trimmed by 5 bases and 0 bases, with 13 bases remaining between them.